This TCR beta chain was identified during a study of control samples from healthy donors and cancer patients. Profiled with immunoSEQ multiplex PCR; TCRdb holds only in-frame clones, not every one. In the table there are about 95,000 clones, around 89% of which are singletons. Germline assignment: CDR1 SGHVS and CDR2 FQNEAQ. V was trimmed by 4 bases and J by 11 bases, leaving 14 bases between them. The CDR3 consists of 12 residues. The sequenced sample consisted of blood. The receptor's source is a woman in her 70s in good health. The chain employs TRBV7-8 and TRBJ1-1, with D hard to call. The CDR3 region has the DNA TGTGCCAGCAGCTCGGATTTGACCGTGGCTTTCTTT. This codes for CASSSDLTVAFF.